This is a list of T cell receptor beta chains from one sample in a study of blood T cells in healthy people across ages. Using its own MiXCR run on the 5' RACE reads, TCRdb lists one record per CDR3 protein. The top ten hold roughly 23% of the sample, which has about a million distinct CDR3 sequences, 51% seen once. The sequencing sample was made of blood. These receptors originate from an older woman in good health. Both conserved end residues are part of each CDR3.

j_gene | v_gene | CDR3aa
TRBJ2-5 | TRBV20-1 | CSAPRQGKQETQYF
TRBJ1-5 | TRBV12-3/TRBV12-4 | CASRPGGGYNQPQHF
TRBJ1-4 | TRBV29-1 | CSVARTGSNEKLFF
TRBJ2-1 | TRBV7-9 | CASSTSGSWSEQFF
TRBJ1-4 | TRBV20-1 | CSARDLLSRETTNEKLFF
TRBJ2-1 | TRBV9 | CASSPTVTNNEQFF
TRBJ2-7 | TRBV10-3 | CAIRRAHSYEQYF
TRBJ2-6 | TRBV9 | CASSRTGGANVLTF
TRBJ1-2 | TRBV24-1 | CATSAPGGVGYTF
TRBJ1-1 | TRBV12-3/TRBV12-4 | CASTPRGKNTEAFF
TRBJ2-7 | TRBV27 | CASSSLGGTSGSYEQYF
TRBJ2-5 | TRBV6-6 | CASSYKVTQYF
TRBJ1-1 | TRBV7-2 | CASSLKLGGWTEAFF
TRBJ2-5 | TRBV7-9 | CASSLRRTGQKGETQYF
TRBJ2-5 | TRBV7-9 | CASSPRIGTRWTQYF
TRBJ2-7 | TRBV29-1 | CSAQEGYEQYF
TRBJ2-1 | TRBV11-2 | CASSLVRGRWEQFF
TRBJ2-7 | TRBV28 | CASSVGLHYEQYF
TRBJ2-7 | TRBV7-2 | CASSRSWALRDLRGEQYF
TRBJ2-5 | TRBV9 | CASSVGSGRLQETQYF
TRBJ1-3 | TRBV7-9 | CASSEGGGGVGNTIYF
TRBJ2-7 | TRBV7-9 | CASSLGAGRYEQYF
TRBJ2-1 | TRBV12-3/TRBV12-4 | CASGPGGTGGHEQFF
TRBJ2-1 | TRBV11-2 | CASSPGLAGRRNEQFF
TRBJ2-7 | TRBV20-1 | CSAKGPVRAYEQYF
TRBJ2-6 | TRBV28 | CASSSSRGANVLTF
TRBJ1-4 | TRBV4-1 | CASSQTGTTDEKLFF
TRBJ2-7 | TRBV5-1 | CASIPGTGSYEQYF